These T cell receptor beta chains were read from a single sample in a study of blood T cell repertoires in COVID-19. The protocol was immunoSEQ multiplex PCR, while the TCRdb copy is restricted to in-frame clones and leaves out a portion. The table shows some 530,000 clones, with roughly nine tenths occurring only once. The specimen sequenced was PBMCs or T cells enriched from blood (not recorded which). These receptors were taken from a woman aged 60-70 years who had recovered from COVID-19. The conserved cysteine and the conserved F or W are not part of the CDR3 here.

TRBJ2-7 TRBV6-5 ASSLGGDEQY
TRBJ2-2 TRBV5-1 ASSLGGRDTGELF
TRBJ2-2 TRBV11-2 ASRFTNTGELF
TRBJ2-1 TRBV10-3 AIRASGEQF
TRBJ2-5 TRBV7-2 ASSGGQFRGETQY
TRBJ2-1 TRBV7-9 ASSSYLAYNEQF
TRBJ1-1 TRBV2 ASSEETGTTEAF
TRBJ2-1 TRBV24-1 ATSDTTSGGNEQF
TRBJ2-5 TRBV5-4 ASSLWATSQETQY
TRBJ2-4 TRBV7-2 ASSPQPGVVDIQY
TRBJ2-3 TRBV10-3 AISESMASGGRDTQY
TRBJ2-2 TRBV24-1 ATSDSGEPLYTGELF
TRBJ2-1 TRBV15 ATSRERGGYNEQF
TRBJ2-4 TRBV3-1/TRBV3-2 ASSHLGQGLTKNIQY
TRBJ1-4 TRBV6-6 ASTPSGHGEKLF
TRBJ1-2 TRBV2 ASSVSGNYGYT
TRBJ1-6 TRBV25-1 ASSEGQGYNSPLH
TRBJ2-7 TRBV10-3 AISEGRGSYEQY
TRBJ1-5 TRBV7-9 ASSYSANQPQH
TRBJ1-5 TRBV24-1 AAGGRVGNQPQH
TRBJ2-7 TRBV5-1 ASSIPTGATSEQY
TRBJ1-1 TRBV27 ASSSIWETGENTEAF
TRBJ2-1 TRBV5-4 ASSFGTSSYNEQF
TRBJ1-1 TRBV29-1 SANRGSDTEAF
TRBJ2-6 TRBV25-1 ASSDSVTGANVLT
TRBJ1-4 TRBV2 ASSESTGLNEKLF
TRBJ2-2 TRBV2 ASVGSSGSYTGELF
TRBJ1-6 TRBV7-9 ASSRENRIAYNSPLH
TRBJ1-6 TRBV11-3 ASSLDRGRYSPLH
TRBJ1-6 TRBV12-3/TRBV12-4 ASSLGQGGPLH
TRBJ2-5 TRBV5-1 ASSSTAGGETQY
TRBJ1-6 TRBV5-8 ASSGQADNSPLH
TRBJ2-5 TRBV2 ASSGQGPQETQY
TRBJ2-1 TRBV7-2 ASSVSGGANNEQF
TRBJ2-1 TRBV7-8 ASSPLGLEQF
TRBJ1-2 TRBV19 ASSMRGWTADYGYT
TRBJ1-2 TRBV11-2 ASSPGVYGYT
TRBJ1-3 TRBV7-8 ASSSRTGFSSGNTIY
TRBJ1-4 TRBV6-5 ASPGHPNEKLF
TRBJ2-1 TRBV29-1 SVEGTSGGGYNEQF
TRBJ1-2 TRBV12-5 ASGSGQYYGYT
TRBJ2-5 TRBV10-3 AISGTSGGTGTQY
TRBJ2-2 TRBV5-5 ASSSRTGQGTGELF
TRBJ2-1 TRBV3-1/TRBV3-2 ASSPQVGGEGNEQF
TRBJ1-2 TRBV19 ASTYSVGGDYGYT
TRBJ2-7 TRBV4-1 ASSQERRGSYEQY
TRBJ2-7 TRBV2 ASSQDKYEQY
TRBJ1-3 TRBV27 ASSLSYGGVGGNTIY
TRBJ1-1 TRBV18 ASSPGTGMNTEAF
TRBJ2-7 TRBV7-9 ASSGPGQVFLAGSYEQY
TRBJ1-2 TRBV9 ASSMGGQNYGYT
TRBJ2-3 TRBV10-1 ASSESRGTTDTQY
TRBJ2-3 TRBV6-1 ASSEKRGVTQY
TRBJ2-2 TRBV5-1 ASSNGQLSGTGELF